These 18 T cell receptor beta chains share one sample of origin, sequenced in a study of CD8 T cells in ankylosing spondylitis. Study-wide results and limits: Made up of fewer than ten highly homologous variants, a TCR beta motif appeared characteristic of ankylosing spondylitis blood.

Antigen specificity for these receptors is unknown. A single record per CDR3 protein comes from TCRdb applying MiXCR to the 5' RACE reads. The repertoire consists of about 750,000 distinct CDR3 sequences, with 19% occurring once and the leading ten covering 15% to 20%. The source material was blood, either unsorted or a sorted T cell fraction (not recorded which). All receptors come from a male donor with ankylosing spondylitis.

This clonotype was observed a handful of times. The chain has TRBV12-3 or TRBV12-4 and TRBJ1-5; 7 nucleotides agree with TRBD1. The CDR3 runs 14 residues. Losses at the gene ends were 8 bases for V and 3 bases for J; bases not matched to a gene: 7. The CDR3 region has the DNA TGTGCCAGCTTGAGGACAGGCGCCAATCAGCCCCAGCATTTT. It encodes CASLRTGANQPQHF.

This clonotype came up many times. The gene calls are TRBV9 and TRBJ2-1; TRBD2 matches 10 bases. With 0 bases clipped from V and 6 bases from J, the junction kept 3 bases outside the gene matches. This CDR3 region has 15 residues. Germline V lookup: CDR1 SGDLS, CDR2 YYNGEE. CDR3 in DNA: TGTGCCAGCAGCGTAGAACTAGCGGGATCCAATGAGCAGTTCTTC. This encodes CASSVELAGSNEQFF.

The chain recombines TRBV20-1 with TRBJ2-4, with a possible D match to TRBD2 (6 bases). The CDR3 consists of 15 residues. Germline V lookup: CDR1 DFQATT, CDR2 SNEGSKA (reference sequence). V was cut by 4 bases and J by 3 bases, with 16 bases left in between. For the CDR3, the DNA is TGCAGTGCTAATTTGTTGAGCGGGCTCAAAAACATTCAGTACTTC. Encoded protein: CSANLLSGLKNIQYF.

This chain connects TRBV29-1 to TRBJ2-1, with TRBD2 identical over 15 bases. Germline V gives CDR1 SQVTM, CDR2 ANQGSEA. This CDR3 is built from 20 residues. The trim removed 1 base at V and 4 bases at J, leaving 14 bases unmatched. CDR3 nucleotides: TGCAGCGTTGAAGGTAGATGGACTAGCGGGAGGGCCAGGGGGTACAATGAGCAGTTCTTC. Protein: CSVEGRWTSGRARGYNEQFF.

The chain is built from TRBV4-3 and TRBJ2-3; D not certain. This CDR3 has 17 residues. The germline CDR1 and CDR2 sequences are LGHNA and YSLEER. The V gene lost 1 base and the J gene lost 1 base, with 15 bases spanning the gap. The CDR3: CASSQAFRRYGTDTQYF. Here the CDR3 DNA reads TGCGCCAGCAGCCAAGCATTCCGGAGATACGGCACAGATACGCAGTATTTT.

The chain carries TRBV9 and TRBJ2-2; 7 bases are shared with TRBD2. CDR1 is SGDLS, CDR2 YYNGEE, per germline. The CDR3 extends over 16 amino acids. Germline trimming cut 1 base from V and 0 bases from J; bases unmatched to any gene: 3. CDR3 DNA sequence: TGTGCCAGCAGCGTACACAGCGGGGCGAACACCGGGGAGCTGTTTTTT. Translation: CASSVHSGANTGELFF.

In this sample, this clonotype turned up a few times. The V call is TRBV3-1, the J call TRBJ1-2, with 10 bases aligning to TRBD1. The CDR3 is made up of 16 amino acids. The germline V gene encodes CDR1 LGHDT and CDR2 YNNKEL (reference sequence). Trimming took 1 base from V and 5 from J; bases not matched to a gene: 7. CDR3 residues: CASSQGRRQGAYGYTF. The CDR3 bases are TGTGCCAGCAGCCAAGGCCGGCGACAGGGGGCGTATGGCTACACCTTC.

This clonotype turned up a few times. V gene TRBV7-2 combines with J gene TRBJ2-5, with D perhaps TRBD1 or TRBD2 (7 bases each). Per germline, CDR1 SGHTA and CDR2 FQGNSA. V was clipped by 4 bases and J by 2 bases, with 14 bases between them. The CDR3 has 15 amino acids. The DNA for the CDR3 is TGTGCCAGCAGCTCCCAGGGGGGGGTACAAGAGACCCAGTACTTC. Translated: CASSSQGGVQETQYF.

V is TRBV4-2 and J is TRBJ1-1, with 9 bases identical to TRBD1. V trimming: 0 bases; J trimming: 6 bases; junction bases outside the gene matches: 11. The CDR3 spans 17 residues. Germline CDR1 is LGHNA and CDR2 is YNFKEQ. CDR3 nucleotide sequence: TGTGCCAGCAGCCAAGATATCCCCGGGACAGGGTTTTCTGAAGCTTTCTTT. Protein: CASSQDIPGTGFSEAFF.

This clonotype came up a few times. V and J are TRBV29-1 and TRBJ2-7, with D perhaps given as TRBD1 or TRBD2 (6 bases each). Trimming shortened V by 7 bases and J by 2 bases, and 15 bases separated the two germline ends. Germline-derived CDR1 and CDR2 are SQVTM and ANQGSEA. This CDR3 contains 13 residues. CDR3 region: CSAKGGRTYEQYF. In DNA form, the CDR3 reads TGCAGCGCCAAGGGGGGCCGAACCTACGAGCAGTACTTC.

The CDR3 protein is CASVRTDGGGTQYF. In DNA, the CDR3 is TGTGCCAGCGTTCGAACCGACGGTGGAGGGACGCAGTATTTT. V and J are TRBV6-5 and TRBJ2-3; perhaps TRBD2 as D (6 bases). This CDR3 is built from 14 residues. The V and J ends lost 8 bases and 9 bases respectively, with 21 bases between them. CDR1 and CDR2 (germline): MNHEY, SVGAGI.

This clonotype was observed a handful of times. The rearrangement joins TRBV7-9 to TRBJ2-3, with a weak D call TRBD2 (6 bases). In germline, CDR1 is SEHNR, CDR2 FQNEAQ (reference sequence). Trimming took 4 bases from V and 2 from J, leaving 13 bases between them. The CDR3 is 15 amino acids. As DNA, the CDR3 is TGTGCCAGCAGCTCCACCGGACTAAACACAGATACGCAGTATTTT. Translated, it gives CASSSTGLNTDTQYF.

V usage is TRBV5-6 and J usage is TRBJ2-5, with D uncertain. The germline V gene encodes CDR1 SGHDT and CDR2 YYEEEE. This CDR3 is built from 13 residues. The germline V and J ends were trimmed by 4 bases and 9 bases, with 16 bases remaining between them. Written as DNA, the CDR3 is TGTGCCAGCAGCCCCGACGCTGAACGGGCCCAGTACTTC. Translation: CASSPDAERAQYF.

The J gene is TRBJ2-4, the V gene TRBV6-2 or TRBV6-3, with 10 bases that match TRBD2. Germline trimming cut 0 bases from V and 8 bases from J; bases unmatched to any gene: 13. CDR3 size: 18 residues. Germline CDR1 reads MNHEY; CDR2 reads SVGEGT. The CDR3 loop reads CASSYSGTSVFVADIQYF. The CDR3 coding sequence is TGTGCCAGCAGTTACTCGGGGACTAGCGTATTCGTCGCAGACATTCAGTACTTC.

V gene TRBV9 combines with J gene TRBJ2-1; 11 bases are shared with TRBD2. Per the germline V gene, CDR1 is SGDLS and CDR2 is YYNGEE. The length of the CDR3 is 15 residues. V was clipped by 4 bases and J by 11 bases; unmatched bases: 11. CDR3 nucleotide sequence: TGTGCCAGCAGCCCCGGTGGACTAGCGGGTTCGAAGCAGTTCTTC. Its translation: CASSPGGLAGSKQFF.

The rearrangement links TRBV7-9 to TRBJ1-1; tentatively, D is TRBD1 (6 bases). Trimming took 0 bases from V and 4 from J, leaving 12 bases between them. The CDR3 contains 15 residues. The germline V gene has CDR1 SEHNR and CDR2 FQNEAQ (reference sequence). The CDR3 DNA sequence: TGTGCCAGCAGCTTAGCGGGGGCGCGGAGCACTGAAGCTTTCTTT. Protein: CASSLAGARSTEAFF.

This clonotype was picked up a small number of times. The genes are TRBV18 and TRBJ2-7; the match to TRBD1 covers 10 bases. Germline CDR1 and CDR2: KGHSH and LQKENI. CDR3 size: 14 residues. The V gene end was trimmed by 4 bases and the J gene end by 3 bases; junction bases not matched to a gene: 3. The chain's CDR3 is CASSQGTGDYEQYF. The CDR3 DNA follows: TGTGCCAGCTCACAGGGGACAGGGGACTACGAGCAGTACTTC.

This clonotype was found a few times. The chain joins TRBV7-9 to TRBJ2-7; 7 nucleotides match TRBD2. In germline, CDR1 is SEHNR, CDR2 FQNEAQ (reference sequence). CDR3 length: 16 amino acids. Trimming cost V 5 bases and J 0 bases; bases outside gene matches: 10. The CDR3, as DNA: TGTGCCAGCAGCCAACCCCCGGGACTAAGCTCCTACGAGCAGTACTTC. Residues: CASSQPPGLSSYEQYF.